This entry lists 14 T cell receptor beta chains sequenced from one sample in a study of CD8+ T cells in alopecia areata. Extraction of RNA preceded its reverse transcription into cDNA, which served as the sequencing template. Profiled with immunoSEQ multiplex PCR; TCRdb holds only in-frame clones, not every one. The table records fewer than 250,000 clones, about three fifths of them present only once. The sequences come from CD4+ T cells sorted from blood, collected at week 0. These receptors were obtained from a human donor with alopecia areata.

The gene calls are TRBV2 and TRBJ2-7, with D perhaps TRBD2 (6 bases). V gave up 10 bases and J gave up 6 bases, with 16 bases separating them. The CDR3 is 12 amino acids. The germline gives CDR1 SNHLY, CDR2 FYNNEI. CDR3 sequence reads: CATNGGVPEQYF. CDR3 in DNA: TGTGCCACCAACGGGGGAGTGCCCGAGCAGTACTTC.

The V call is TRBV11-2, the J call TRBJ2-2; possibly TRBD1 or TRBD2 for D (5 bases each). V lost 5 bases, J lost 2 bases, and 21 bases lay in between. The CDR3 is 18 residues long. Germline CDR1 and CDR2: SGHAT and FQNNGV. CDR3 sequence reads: CASSAVPPGRRNTGELFF. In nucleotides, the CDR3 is TGTGCCAGCAGCGCAGTTCCCCCGGGACGGAGAAACACCGGGGAGCTGTTTTTT.

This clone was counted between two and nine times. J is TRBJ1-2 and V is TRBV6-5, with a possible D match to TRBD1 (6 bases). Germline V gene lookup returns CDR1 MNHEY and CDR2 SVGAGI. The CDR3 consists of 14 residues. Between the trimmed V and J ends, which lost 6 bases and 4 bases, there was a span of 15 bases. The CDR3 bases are TGTGCCAGCAGCCTACTTGGGGGCGTCTATGGCTACACCTTC. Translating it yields CASSLLGGVYGYTF.

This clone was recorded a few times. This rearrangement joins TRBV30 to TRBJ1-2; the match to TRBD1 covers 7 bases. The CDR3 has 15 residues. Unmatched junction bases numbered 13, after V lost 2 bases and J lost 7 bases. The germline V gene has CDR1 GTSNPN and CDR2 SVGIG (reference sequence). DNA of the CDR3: TGTGCCTGGAGTATACCGGGACAGAGGAGAAGTGGCTACACCTTC. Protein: CAWSIPGQRRSGYTF.

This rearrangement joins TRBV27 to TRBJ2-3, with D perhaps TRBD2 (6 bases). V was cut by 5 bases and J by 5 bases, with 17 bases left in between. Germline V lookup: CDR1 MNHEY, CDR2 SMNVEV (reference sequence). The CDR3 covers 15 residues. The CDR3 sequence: CASSPIGGRGDTQYF. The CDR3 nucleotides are TGTGCCAGCAGTCCCATCGGAGGGCGGGGAGATACGCAGTATTTT.

The CDR3 region has the DNA TGTGCTAGTGGTTTGCAAACTGACTATGGCTACACCTTC. Protein sequence: CASGLQTDYGYTF. The chain links TRBV12-5 to TRBJ1-2, with no clear D. This CDR3 is built from 13 residues. Trimming cost V 2 bases and J 3 bases, with 7 bases left between them. From germline, CDR1 is LGHNT and CDR2 FRNRAP.

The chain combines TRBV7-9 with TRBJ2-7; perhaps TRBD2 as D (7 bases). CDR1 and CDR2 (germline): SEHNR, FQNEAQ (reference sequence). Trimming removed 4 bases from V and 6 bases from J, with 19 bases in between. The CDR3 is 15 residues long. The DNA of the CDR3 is TGTGCCAGCAGCTCCCAATCGGCGGGGGCGAGCGAGCAGTACTTC. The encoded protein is CASSSQSAGASEQYF.

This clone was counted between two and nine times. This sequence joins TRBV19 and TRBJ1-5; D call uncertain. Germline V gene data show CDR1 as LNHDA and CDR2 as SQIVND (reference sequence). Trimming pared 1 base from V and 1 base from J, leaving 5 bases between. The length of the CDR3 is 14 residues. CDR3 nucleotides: TGTGCCAGTAGTATAGGAACAAGCAATCAGCCCCAGCATTTT. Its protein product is CASSIGTSNQPQHF.

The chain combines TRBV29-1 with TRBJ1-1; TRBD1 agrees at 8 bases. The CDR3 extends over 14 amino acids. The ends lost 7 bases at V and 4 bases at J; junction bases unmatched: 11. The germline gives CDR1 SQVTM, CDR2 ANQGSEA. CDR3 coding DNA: TGCAGCGCAACGACAGGGGAGAGGGTCACTGAAGCTTTCTTT. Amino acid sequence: CSATTGERVTEAFF.

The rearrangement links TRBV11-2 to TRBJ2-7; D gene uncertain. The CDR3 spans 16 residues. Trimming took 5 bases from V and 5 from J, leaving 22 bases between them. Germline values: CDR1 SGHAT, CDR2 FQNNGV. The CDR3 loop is CASSPSTGGIWNEQYF. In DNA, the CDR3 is TGTGCCAGCAGCCCGTCTACCGGTGGAATCTGGAACGAGCAGTACTTC.

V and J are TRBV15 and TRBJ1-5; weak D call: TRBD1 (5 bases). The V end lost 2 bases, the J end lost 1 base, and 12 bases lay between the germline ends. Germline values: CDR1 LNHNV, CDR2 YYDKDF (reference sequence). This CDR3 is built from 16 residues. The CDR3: CATSRQDRLSNQPQHF. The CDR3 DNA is TGTGCCACCAGCAGACAAGACAGATTAAGCAATCAGCCCCAGCATTTT.

Written as DNA, the CDR3 is TGTGCCAGCAGCATCGGGACTAGAAGGAATGAGCAGTTCTTC. Translation gives CASSIGTRRNEQFF. The chain couples TRBV7-2 to TRBJ2-1, with 8 bases lining up with TRBD2. The CDR3 sequence is 14 residues long. Germline values: CDR1 SGHTA, CDR2 FQGNSA. V trimming: 5 bases; J trimming: 7 bases; junction bases outside the gene matches: 7.

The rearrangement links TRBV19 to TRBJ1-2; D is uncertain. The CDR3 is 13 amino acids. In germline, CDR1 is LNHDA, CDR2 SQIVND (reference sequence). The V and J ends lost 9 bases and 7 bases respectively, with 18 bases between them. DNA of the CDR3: TGTGCCAGCGCGAGTTGGGGAGCAGGTGGCTACACCTTC. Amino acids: CASASWGAGGYTF.

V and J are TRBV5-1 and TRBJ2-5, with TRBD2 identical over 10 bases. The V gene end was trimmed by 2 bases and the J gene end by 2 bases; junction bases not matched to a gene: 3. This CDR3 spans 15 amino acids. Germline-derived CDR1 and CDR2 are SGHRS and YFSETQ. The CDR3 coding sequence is TGCGCCAGCAGCTTTACAGCGGGAGGGCAAGAGACCCAGTACTTC. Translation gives CASSFTAGGQETQYF.